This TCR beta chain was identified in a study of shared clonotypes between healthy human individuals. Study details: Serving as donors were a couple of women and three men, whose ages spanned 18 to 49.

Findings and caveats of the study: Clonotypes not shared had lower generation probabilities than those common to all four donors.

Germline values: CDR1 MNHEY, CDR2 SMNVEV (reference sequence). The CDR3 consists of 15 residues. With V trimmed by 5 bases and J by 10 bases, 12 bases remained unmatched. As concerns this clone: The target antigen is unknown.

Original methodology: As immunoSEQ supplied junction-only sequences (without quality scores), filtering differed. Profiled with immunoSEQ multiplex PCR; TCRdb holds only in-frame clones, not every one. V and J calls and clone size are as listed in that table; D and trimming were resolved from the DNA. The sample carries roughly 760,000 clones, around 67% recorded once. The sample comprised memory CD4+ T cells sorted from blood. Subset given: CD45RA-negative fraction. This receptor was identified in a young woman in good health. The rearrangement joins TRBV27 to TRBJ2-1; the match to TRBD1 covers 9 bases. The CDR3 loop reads CASSLPGQGLNEQFF. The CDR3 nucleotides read TGTGCCAGCAGTCTTCCGGGACAGGGCTTAAACGAGCAGTTCTTC.